This TCR beta chain was profiled in a study of cytomegalovirus exposure and HLA in healthy donors. Germline V CDR1 and CDR2: MRHNA, SNTAGT. There are 14 residues in the CDR3. The trim removed 5 bases at V and 6 bases at J, leaving 9 bases unmatched. Points from the study as a whole: Using the classifier, cytomegalovirus status was reportedly diagnosed with high specificity and sensitivity.

Assay used: immunoSEQ multiplex PCR; TCRdb lists only in-frame clones, some missing. The repertoire includes about 270,000 clones, 65% to 90% of them detected once, and roughly 0.99% sits in the top ten. About this clone itself: What it binds is not known.

The material sequenced was PBMCs. The sequence derives from a woman under 30 in good health and CMV-seronegative. The chain is built from TRBV6-4 and TRBJ1-1; 7 positions match TRBD1. CDR3 DNA sequence: TGTGCCAGCAGTCCAGGGGGATTCCGGGCTGAAGCTTTCTTT. Translating it yields CASSPGGFRAEAFF.